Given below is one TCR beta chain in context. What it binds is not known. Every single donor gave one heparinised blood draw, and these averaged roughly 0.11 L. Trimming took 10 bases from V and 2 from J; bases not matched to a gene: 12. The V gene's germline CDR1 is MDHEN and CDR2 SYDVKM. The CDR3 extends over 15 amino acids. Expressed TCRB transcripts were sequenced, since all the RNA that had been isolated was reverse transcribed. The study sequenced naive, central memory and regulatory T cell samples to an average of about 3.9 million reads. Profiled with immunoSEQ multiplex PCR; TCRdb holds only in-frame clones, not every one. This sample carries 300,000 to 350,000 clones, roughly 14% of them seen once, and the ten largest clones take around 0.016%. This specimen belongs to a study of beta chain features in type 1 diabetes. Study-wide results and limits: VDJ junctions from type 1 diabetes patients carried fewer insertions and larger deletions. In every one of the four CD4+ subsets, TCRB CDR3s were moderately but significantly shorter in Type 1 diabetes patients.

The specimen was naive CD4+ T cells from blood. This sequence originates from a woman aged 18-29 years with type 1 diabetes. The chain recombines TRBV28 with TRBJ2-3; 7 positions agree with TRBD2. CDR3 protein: CATTPTGLLTDTQYF. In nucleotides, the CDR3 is TGTGCCACTACCCCCACGGGACTACTCACAGATACGCAGTATTTT.